The 16 T cell receptor beta chains below were found in one sample sequenced in a study of blood T cell repertoires in COVID-19. The table came from immunoSEQ multiplex PCR; TCRdb's copy has only in-frame clones and leaves some out. The data hold tens of thousands of clones, with around four fifths observed a single time. Sample: peripheral blood. These receptor sequences come from a human donor in a cohort sampled during active COVID-19.

The sample holds a few counts of this clone. The V and J genes are TRBV2 and TRBJ2-5; D gene uncertain. Trimming shortened V by 3 bases and J by 5 bases, and 4 bases separated the two germline ends. The CDR3 length is 11 residues. CDR1 SNHLY and CDR2 FYNNEI come from the germline V gene. Here the CDR3 reads CASSDYETQYF. DNA of the CDR3: TGTGCCAGCAGTGACTATGAGACCCAGTACTTC.

This rearrangement joins TRBV15 to TRBJ2-1; 11 nucleotides agree with TRBD1. This CDR3 spans 14 amino acids. V lost 4 bases and J lost 7; bases outside the gene matches: 3. Germline V lookup: CDR1 LNHNV, CDR2 YYDKDF (reference sequence). For the CDR3, the DNA is TGTGCCACCAGCAAAGGACAGGGGGCAAATGAGCAGTTCTTC. It codes for CATSKGQGANEQFF.

The count of this clone is one. The chain joins TRBV15 to TRBJ2-1; 12 nucleotides line up with TRBD2. Trimming removed 4 bases from V and 9 bases from J; junction bases left unmatched: 7. Germline V CDR1 and CDR2: LNHNV, YYDKDF (reference sequence). This CDR3 region has 15 residues. In DNA, the CDR3 is TGTGCCACCAGCAAGAGACTAGCGGGAGAGTCTGAGCAGTTCTTC. It is translated as CATSKRLAGESEQFF.

The CDR3 protein is CSASSDREENTEAFF. DNA for the CDR3: TGCAGTGCTAGTTCAGATCGGGAGGAGAACACTGAAGCTTTCTTT. This chain joins TRBV20-1 and TRBJ1-1; no firm D call. Trimming took off 3 bases at V and 1 base at J, with 15 bases between the two ends. Germline CDR1 is DFQATT and CDR2 is SNEGSKA (reference sequence). This CDR3 is built from 15 residues.

This rearrangement joins TRBV6-5 to TRBJ2-7, with TRBD1 identical over 8 bases. Per germline, CDR1 MNHEY and CDR2 SVGAGI. CDR3 length: 15 amino acids. Trimming took 6 bases from V and 1 from J; bases not matched to a gene: 8. CDR3 loop: CASSRPGQVSYEQYF. CDR3 sequence (DNA): TGTGCCAGCAGCCGCCCGGGACAGGTTTCCTACGAGCAGTACTTC.

This chain joins TRBV4-2 and TRBJ2-1; 11 nucleotides align to TRBD2. The ends lost 4 bases at V and 9 bases at J; junction bases unmatched: 14. The CDR3 spans 17 residues. Germline CDR1 reads LGHNA; CDR2 reads YNFKEQ. The CDR3: CASSPLAGGTLIGEQFF. As DNA, the CDR3 is TGTGCCAGCAGCCCTCTAGCGGGGGGAACACTAATCGGTGAGCAGTTCTTC.

The chain is built from TRBV4-1 and TRBJ2-7, with D possibly TRBD1 on 5 matching bases. This CDR3 contains 15 residues. Germline assignment: CDR1 MGHRA and CDR2 YSYEKL. The V end lost 1 base, the J end lost 2 bases, and 12 bases lay between the germline ends. CDR3 nucleotide sequence: TGCGCCAGCAGCCAAGGCCAGGGTTACACCTACGAGCAGTACTTC. Translated: CASSQGQGYTYEQYF.

V gene TRBV4-1 combines with J gene TRBJ1-1; 12 nucleotides align to TRBD1. With V trimmed by 4 bases and J by 5 bases, 11 bases remained unmatched. From germline, CDR1 is MGHRA and CDR2 YSYEKL. This CDR3 is built from 17 residues. This CDR3 reads CASSRTPGQGAGTEAFF. The CDR3 DNA is TGCGCCAGCAGCCGTACACCGGGACAGGGGGCGGGAACTGAAGCTTTCTTT.

The CDR3 bases are TGTGCCAGCAGCCCGACAGGGGTCAACCTCGATACGCAGTATTTT. This sequence encodes CASSPTGVNLDTQYF. This chain uses TRBV5-8 with TRBJ2-3; 8 bases match TRBD1. The length of the CDR3 is 15 residues. CDR1 SGHTS and CDR2 YDEGEE come from the germline V gene. V was clipped by 4 bases and J by 6 bases; unmatched bases: 10.

The rearrangement uses TRBV5-4 and TRBJ2-1, with 14 bases that match TRBD2. Germline V gene lookup returns CDR1 SGHNT and CDR2 YYREEE (reference sequence). The CDR3 runs 17 residues. The V and J ends lost 5 bases and 4 bases, in that order; junction bases with no gene match: 8. The CDR3 loop is CASSPGTSGSLYNEQFF. The DNA for the CDR3 is TGTGCCAGCAGTCCCGGGACTAGCGGGAGTTTGTACAATGAGCAGTTCTTC.

The chain employs TRBV24-1 and TRBJ1-4; 9 positions agree with TRBD1. CDR1 is KGHDR and CDR2 is SFDVKD in the germline V gene. The length of the CDR3 is 18 residues. Trimming cost V 4 bases and J 4 bases; bases outside gene matches: 12. The CDR3 loop reads CATSDRPGTGKLNEKLFF. DNA of the CDR3: TGTGCCACCAGTGACCGTCCCGGGACAGGGAAACTTAATGAAAAACTGTTTTTT.

The genes are TRBV5-1 and TRBJ2-3; D is unclear. Germline V gene lookup returns CDR1 SGHRS and CDR2 YFSETQ. Trimming pared 0 bases from V and 3 bases from J, leaving 8 bases between. The CDR3 sequence is 14 residues long. In nucleotides, the CDR3 is TGCGCCAGCAGCTTGGTTAAAGCTACAGATACGCAGTATTTT. Translating it yields CASSLVKATDTQYF. The full variable domain, with the rest looked up from reference TRBV5-1 and TRBJ2-3, is KAGVTQTPRYLIKTRGQQVTLSCSPISGHRSVSWYQQTPGQGLQFLFEYFSETQRNKGNFPGRFSGRQFSNSRSEMNVSTLELGDSALYLCASSLVKATDTQYFGPGTRLTVL.

The chain couples TRBV5-1 to TRBJ2-2, with 7 bases that match TRBD1. The germline gives CDR1 SGHRS, CDR2 YFSETQ. The V and J ends lost 7 bases and 0 bases, in that order; junction bases with no gene match: 3. CDR3 size: 14 residues. The CDR3 nucleotides read TGCGCCAGCGGGGACAGCGCGAACACCGGGGAGCTGTTTTTT. This encodes CASGDSANTGELFF.

As for this clone: The junction does not match germline at one end; this may be a read error. The chain carries TRBV7-7 and TRBJ2-3, with TRBD2 matching 8 bases. In germline, CDR1 is SSHAT, CDR2 FNYEAQ (reference sequence). The CDR3 totals 15 residues. In nucleotides, the CDR3 is TGTGCTAGCAGTAAAAGCGGGAGAGGGACAGATACGCAGTATTTT. Translation: CASSKSGRGTDTQYF.

The rearrangement uses TRBV27 and TRBJ2-7; 9 nucleotides line up with TRBD1. The junction had 11 bases not matched to a gene; V was cut back by 5 bases and J by 3 bases. The V gene's germline CDR1 is MNHEY and CDR2 SMNVEV (reference sequence). The CDR3 has 16 amino acids. DNA for the CDR3: TGTGCCAGCAGTGCAGGGACAGGGCGTGTGGACTACGAGCAGTACTTC. This codes for CASSAGTGRVDYEQYF.

CDR3 DNA sequence: TGTGCCAGCAGTGAAGTGGGAGGAGGCTACACCTTC. Protein sequence: CASSEVGGGYTF. The chain carries TRBV2 and TRBJ1-2; D is unclear. This CDR3 comprises 12 residues. Germline V gives CDR1 SNHLY, CDR2 FYNNEI. V was clipped by 1 base and J by 8 bases, with 8 bases between them.